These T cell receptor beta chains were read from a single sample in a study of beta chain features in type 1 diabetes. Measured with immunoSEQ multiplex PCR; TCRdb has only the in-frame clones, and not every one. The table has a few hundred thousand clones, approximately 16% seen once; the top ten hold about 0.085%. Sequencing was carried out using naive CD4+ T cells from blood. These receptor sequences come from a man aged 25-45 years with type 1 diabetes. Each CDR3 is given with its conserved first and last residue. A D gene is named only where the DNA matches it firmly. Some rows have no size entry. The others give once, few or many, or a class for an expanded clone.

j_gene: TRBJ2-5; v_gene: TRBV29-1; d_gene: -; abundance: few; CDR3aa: CSVLRRYVETQYF; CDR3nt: TGCAGCGTCCTCAGGCGCTACGTGGAGACCCAGTACTTC
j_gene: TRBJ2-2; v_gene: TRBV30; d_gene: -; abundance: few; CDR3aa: CARWYTGELFF; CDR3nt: TGCGCTCGGTGGTACACCGGGGAGCTGTTTTTT
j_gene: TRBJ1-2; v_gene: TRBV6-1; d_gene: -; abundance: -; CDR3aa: CAAGGTTSNYGYTF; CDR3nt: TGTGCCGCCGGTGGGACTACCTCTAACTATGGCTACACCTTC
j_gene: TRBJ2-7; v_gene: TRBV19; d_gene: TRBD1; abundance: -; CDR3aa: CASSFSGQGANEQYF; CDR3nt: TGTGCCAGTAGTTTCTCGGGACAGGGGGCCAACGAGCAGTACTTC
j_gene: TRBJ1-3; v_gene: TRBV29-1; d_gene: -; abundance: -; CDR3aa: CSVVPSGNTIYF; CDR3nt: TGCAGCGTTGTCCCCTCTGGAAACACCATATATTTT
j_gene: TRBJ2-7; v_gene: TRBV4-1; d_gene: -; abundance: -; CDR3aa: CASSPLTGEQYF; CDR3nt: TGCGCCAGCAGCCCTCTTACAGGCGAGCAGTACTTC
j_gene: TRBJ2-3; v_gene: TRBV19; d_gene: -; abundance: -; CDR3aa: CASSIRQNNLDTQYF; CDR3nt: TGTGCCAGTAGTATCAGACAGAACAATCTCGATACGCAGTATTTT
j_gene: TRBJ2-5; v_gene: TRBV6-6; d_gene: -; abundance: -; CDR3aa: CASSYSRVQETQYF; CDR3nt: TGTGCCAGCAGTTACAGCAGAGTACAAGAGACCCAGTACTTC
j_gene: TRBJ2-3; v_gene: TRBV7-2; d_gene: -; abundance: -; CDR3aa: CASSAQWEPADTQYF; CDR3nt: TGTGCCAGCAGCGCGCAATGGGAGCCCGCGGATACGCAGTATTTT
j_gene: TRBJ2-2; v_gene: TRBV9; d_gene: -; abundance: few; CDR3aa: CASSVAGNTGELFF; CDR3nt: TGTGCCAGCAGCGTAGCGGGGAACACCGGGGAGCTGTTTTTT
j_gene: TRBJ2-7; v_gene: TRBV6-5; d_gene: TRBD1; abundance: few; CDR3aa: CASALTGQSSYEQYF; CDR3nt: TGTGCCAGCGCCCTAACGGGACAGAGCTCCTACGAGCAGTACTTC
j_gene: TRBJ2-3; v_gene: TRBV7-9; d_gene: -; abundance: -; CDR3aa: CASSLMGLDTQYF; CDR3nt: TGTGCCAGCAGCTTGATGGGTTTAGATACGCAGTATTTT
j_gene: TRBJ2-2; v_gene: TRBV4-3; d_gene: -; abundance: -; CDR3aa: CASSQDEFGGELFF; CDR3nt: TGCGCCAGCAGCCAAGATGAGTTCGGGGGGGAGCTGTTTTTT
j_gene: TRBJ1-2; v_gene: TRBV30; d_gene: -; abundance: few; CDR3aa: CAWSSAGGYTF; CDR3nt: TGTGCCTGGAGTTCGGCCGGTGGCTACACCTTC